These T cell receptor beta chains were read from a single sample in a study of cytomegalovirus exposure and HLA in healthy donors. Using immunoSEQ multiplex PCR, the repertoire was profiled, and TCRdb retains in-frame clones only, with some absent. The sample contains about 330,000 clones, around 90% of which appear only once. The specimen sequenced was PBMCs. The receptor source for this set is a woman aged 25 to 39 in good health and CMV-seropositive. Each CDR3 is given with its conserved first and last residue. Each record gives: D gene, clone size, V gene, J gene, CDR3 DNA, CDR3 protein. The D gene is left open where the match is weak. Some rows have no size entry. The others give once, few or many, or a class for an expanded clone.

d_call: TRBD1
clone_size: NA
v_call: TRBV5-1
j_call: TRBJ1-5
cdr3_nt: TGCGCCAGCAGCTTCGGGACAGGGAATAATCAGCCCCAGCATTTT
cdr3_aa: CASSFGTGNNQPQHF

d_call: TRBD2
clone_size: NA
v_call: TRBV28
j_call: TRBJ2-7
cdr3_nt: TGTGCCAGCAGTTCTTCCGGGACTAGCGGTTACGAGCAGTACTTC
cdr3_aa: CASSSSGTSGYEQYF

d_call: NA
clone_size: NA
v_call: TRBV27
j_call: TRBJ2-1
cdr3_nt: TGTGCCAGCAGTCCCCCCCCCTGGGTAGGGTCTGCTGAGCAGTTCTTC
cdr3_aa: CASSPPPWVGSAEQFF

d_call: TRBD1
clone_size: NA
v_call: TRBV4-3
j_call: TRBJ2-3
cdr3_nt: TGCGCCAGCAGCCAAGATTTGGGACAGAGCACAGATACGCAGTATTTT
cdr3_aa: CASSQDLGQSTDTQYF

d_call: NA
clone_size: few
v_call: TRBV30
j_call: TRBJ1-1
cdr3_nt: TGTGCCTGGAGCGGTGGGCCGGGAGGTGAAGCTTTCTTT
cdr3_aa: CAWSGGPGGEAFF

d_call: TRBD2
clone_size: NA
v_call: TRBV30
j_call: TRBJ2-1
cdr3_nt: TGTGCCTGGAGACCGACCCCTCTAGCGGGAGGGCTAGGTGAGCAGTTCTTC
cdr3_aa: CAWRPTPLAGGLGEQFF

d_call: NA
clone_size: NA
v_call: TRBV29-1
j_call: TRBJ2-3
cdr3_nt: TGCAGCGGGGGGGCGGCGGTGGCCAATACGCAGTATTTT
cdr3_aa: CSGGAAVANTQYF

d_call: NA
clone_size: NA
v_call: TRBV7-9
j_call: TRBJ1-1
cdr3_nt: TGTGCCAGCAGCTTAAGTGCTATGAACACTGAAGCTTTCTTT
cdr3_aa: CASSLSAMNTEAFF

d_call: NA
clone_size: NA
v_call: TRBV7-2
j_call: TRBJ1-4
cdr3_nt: TGTGCCAGCAGCCCACCTCGACAGGCAACTAATGAAAAACTGTTTTTT
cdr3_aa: CASSPPRQATNEKLFF

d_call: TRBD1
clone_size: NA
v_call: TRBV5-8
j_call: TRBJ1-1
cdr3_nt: TGTGCCAGCAGCCGACAGGGTAACATGAACACTGAAGCTTTCTTT
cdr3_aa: CASSRQGNMNTEAFF

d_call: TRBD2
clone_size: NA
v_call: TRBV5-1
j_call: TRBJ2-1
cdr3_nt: TGCGCCAGCAGCCCCTTCGGTACTAGCGGGAGTGGCTCCTACAATGAGCAGTTCTTC
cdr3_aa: CASSPFGTSGSGSYNEQFF

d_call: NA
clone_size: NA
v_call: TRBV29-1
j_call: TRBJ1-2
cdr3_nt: TGCAGCGTTAGGGATCAGGAGTTGATTTATGGCTACACCTTC
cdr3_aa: CSVRDQELIYGYTF

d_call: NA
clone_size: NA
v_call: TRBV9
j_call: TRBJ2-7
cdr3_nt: TGTGCCAGCAGCCCTTGGGACTTTAAAAACTACGAGCAGTACTTC
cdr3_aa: CASSPWDFKNYEQYF

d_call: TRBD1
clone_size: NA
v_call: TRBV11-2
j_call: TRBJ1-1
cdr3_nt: TGTGCCAGCAGCTCGGGACAGGGGATGGTTCCTGAAGCTTTCTTT
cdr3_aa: CASSSGQGMVPEAFF

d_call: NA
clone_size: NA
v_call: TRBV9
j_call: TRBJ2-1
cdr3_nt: TGTGCCAGCAGCGTGGATTTAAGCGCCAGTGAGCAGTTCTTC
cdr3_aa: CASSVDLSASEQFF

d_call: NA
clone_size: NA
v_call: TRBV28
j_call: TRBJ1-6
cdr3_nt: TGTGCCTCAGGGTACGGGGCCCTCCACTTT
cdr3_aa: CASGYGALHF

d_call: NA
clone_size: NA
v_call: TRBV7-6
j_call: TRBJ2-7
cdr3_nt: TGTGCCAGCAGCTTAGAGGCGAGACAGACGTACGAGCAGTACTTC
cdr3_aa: CASSLEARQTYEQYF

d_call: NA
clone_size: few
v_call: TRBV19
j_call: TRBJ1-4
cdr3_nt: TGTGCCAGTAGTATCGGACAGCAAACTAATGAAAAACTGTTTTTT
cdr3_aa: CASSIGQQTNEKLFF

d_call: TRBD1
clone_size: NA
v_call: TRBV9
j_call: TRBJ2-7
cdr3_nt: TGTGCCAGCAGCGCAAGCACGGGACAGGGCAGCGAGCAGTACTTC
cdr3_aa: CASSASTGQGSEQYF

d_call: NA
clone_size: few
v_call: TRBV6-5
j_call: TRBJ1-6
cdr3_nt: TGTGCCAGCAGGATGGACCCTGGCAATTCACCCCTCCACTTT
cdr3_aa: CASRMDPGNSPLHF

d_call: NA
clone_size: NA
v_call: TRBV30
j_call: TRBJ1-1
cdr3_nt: TGTGCCTGGAGTAGGGAAGGGAACACTGAAGCTTTCTTT
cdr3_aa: CAWSREGNTEAFF

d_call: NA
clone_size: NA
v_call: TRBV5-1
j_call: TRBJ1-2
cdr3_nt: TGCGCCAGCAGCTTGGGTCAGTCTAACTATGGCTACACCTTC
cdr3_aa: CASSLGQSNYGYTF

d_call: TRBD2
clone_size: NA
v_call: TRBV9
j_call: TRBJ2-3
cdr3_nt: TGTGCCAGCAGCGTAGCTACGGGACTAGCGGGGGGAACGCAGTATTTT
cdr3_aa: CASSVATGLAGGTQYF

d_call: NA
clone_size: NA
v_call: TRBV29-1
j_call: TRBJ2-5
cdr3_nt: TGCAGCGTTGAGGTGGCCGGAGGTCCGTGGGAGACCCAGTACTTC
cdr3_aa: CSVEVAGGPWETQYF

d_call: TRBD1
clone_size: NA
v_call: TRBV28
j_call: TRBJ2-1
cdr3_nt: TGTGCCAGCAGCGGTACCAGGGGGTACAATGAGCAGTTCTTC
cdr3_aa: CASSGTRGYNEQFF

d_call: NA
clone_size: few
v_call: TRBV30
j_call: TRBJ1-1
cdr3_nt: TGTGCCTGGAGTGTACGGGGGAACACTGAAGCTTTCTTT
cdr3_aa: CAWSVRGNTEAFF

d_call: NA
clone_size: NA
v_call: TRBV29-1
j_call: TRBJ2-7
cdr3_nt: TGCAGCGTTGTGAGTCCCGGGATCTCCTACGAGCAGTACTTC
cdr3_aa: CSVVSPGISYEQYF

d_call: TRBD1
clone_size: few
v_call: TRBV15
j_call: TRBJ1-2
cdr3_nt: TGTGCCACCAGCAGAGATATGGGGACAGCTGATGGCTACACCTTC
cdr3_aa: CATSRDMGTADGYTF

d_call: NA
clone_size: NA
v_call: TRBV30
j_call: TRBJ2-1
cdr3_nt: TGTGCCTGGCGAAGAGATTATCCTACCTACAATGAGCAGTTCTTC
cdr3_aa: CAWRRDYPTYNEQFF

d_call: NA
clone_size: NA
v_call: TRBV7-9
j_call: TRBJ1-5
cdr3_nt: TGTGCCAGCAGCTTATATTTCGGGAGCAATCAGCCCCAGCATTTT
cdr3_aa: CASSLYFGSNQPQHF

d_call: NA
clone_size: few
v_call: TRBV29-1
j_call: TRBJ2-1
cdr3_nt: TGCAGCGTTGAAAAACAGGTAGGGAATGAGCAGTTCTTC
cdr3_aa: CSVEKQVGNEQFF

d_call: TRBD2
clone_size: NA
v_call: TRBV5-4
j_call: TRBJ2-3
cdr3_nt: TGTGCCAGCAGAAGAGGACAGGGCAAACTAGCGGGGGGGTTCAGTACGCAGTATTTT
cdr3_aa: CASRRGQGKLAGGFSTQYF